This T cell receptor (beta chain) was captured in a study of beta chain features in type 1 diabetes. The V end lost 3 bases, the J end lost 0 bases, and 3 bases lay between the germline ends. The length of the CDR3 is 13 residues. Looked up from germline, CDR1 is KGHSH and CDR2 is LQKENI. This clone has ten or more counts. Other DNA sequences of this sample code for an identical CDR3. The isolated RNA, all of it, was reverse transcribed, so expressed TCRB transcripts were what got sequenced. Using immunoSEQ multiplex PCR, the repertoire was profiled, and TCRdb retains in-frame clones only, with some absent. The sample shows fewer than 400,000 clones, less than 9.5% of them seen only once.

This sequence was found in a woman aged 18-30 years in good health. Input material: central memory CD4+ T cells from blood. This rearrangement joins TRBV18 to TRBJ2-1; D unclear. CDR3 sequence: CASSPSSYNEQFF. The DNA of the CDR3 is TGTGCCAGCTCACCCAGCTCCTACAATGAGCAGTTCTTC.